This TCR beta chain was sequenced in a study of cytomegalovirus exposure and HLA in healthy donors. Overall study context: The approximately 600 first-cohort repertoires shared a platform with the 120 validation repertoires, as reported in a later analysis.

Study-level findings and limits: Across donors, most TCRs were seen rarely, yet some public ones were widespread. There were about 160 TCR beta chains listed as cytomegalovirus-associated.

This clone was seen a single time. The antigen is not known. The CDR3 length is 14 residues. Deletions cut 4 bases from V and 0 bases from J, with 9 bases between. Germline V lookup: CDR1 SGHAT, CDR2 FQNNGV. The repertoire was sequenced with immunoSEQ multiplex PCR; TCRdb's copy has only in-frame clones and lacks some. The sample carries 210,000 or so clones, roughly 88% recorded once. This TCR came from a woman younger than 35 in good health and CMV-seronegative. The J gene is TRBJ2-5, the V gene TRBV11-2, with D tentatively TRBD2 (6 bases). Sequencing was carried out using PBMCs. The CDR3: CASSWGGNQETQYF. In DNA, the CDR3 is TGTGCCAGCAGCTGGGGCGGGAACCAAGAGACCCAGTACTTC. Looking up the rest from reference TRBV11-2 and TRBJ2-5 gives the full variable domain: EAGVAQSPRYKIIEKRQSVAFWCNPISGHATLYWYQQILGQGPKLLIQFQNNGVVDDSQLPKDRFSAERLKGVDSTLKIQPAKLEDSAVYLCASSWGGNQETQYFGPGTRLLVL.